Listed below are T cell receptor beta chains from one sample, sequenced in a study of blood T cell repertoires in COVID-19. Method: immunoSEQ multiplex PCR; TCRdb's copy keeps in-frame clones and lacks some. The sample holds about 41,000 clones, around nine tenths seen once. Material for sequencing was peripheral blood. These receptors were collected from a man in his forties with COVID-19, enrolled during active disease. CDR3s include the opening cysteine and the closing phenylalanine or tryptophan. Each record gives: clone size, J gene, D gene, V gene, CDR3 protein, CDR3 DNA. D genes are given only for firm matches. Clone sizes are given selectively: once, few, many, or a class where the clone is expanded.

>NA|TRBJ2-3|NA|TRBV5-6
CASSLITGEIPDTQYF
TGTGCCAGCAGCTTGATTACTGGGGAGATACCAGATACGCAGTATTTT
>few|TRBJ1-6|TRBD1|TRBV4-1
CASSQDIRTGFSPLHF
TGCGCCAGCAGCCAAGATATTAGGACAGGGTTTTCACCCCTCCACTTT
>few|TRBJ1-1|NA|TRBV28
CASSITGGTEAFF
TGTGCCAGCAGCATCACCGGGGGCACTGAAGCTTTCTTT
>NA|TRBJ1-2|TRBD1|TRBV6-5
CASSPGQVYGYTF
TGTGCCAGCAGTCCCGGACAGGTTTATGGCTACACCTTC
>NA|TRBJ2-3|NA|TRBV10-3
CAIRGGVGTDTQYF
TGTGCCATCAGAGGCGGAGTCGGGACAGATACGCAGTATTTT
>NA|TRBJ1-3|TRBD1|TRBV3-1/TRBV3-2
CASSQGGQGKSGNTIYF
TGTGCCAGCAGCCAAGGGGGACAGGGGAAGTCAGGAAACACCATATATTTT
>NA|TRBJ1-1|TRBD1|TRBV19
CASSPSSDRVGTEAFF
TGTGCCAGTAGCCCCTCCTCGGACAGGGTTGGGACTGAAGCTTTCTTT
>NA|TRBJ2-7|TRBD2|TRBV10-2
CASSVERGSYEQYF
TGCGCCAGCAGTGTGGAGCGGGGGTCCTACGAGCAGTACTTC
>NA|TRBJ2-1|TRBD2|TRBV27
CASSFSGEYNEQFF
TGTGCCAGCAGTTTTAGCGGGGAGTACAATGAGCAGTTCTTC
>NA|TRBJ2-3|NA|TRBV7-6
CASSFAISTDTQYF
TGTGCCAGCAGCTTCGCGATAAGCACAGATACGCAGTATTTT
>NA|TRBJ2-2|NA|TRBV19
CATIDLSGELFF
TGTGCCACAATAGACTTGAGCGGGGAGCTGTTTTTT
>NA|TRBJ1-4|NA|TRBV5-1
CASSTAGNEKLFF
TGCGCCAGCAGCACTGCGGGGAATGAAAAACTGTTTTTT
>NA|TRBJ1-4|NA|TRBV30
CAWNEGVRTNEKLFF
TGTGCCTGGAACGAGGGAGTACGGACTAATGAAAAACTGTTTTTT
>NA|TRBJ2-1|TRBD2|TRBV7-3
CASSRTSGRAHEQFF
TGTGCCAGCAGCCGGACTAGCGGGAGGGCCCATGAGCAGTTCTTC
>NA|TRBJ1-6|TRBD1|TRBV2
CASSVDRANSPLHF
TGTGCCAGCAGTGTGGACAGGGCCAATTCACCCCTCCACTTT
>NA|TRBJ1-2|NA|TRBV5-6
CASSSGGVVGYTF
TGTGCCAGCAGCTCCGGGGGGGTGGTTGGCTACACCTTC
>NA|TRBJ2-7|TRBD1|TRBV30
CAWSTQGYEQYF
TGTGCCTGGAGTACACAGGGGTACGAGCAGTACTTC
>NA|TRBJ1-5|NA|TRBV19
CASSIRGRERQPQHF
TGTGCCAGTAGTATAAGGGGCAGGGAACGTCAGCCCCAGCATTTT
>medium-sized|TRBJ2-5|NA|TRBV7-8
CASSWGADQETQYF
TGTGCCAGCAGCTGGGGCGCGGACCAAGAGACCCAGTACTTC
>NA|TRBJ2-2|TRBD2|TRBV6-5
CASSYPSEGRGGELFF
TGTGCCAGCAGTTACCCGTCGGAAGGGAGGGGCGGGGAGCTGTTTTTT
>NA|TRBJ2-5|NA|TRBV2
CASSLLLRGQETQYF
TGTGCCAGCAGTCTACTACTTAGGGGGCAAGAGACCCAGTACTTC
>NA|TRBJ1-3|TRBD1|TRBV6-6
CASSIQGAGGNTIYF
TGTGCCAGCAGTATACAGGGGGCTGGAGGAAACACCATATATTTT
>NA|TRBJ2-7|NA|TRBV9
CASSFSGTNTYEQYF
TGTGCCAGCAGCTTTTCCGGGACAAACACCTACGAGCAGTACTTC
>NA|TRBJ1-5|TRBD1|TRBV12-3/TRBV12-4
CASSQGASQPQHF
TGTGCCAGCAGTCAGGGGGCGAGTCAGCCCCAGCATTTT
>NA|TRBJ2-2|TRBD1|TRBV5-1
CASSSRTGPNTGELFF
TGCGCCAGCAGCTCCAGGACAGGACCGAACACCGGGGAGCTGTTTTTT
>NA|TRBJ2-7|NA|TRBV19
CASSIDLGGTGTSGYPYEQYF
TGTGCCAGTAGTATAGATCTAGGAGGGACAGGTACTAGCGGGTATCCCTACGAGCAGTACTTC
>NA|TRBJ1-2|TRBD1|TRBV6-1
CASSEALPGQGNYGYTF
TGTGCCAGCAGTGAAGCGCTACCAGGACAGGGAAACTATGGCTACACCTTC
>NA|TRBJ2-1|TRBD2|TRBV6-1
CASSVGETSGSNNEQFF
TGTGCCAGCAGTGTCGGCGAGACTAGCGGGAGTAATAATGAGCAGTTCTTC
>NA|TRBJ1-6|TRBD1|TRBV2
CASSQGLDRVNSPLHF
TGTGCCAGCAGTCAGGGCCTCGACAGGGTGAATTCACCCCTCCACTTT
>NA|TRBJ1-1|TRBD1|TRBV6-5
CASSRTGVTEAFF
TGTGCCAGCAGCAGAACAGGGGTTACTGAAGCTTTCTTT
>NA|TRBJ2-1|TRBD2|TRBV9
CASSVGRGAYNEQFF
TGTGCCAGCAGCGTAGGGCGGGGGGCCTACAATGAGCAGTTCTTC
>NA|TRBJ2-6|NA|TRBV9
CASSPQGVGANVLTF
TGTGCCAGCAGCCCGCAGGGTGTCGGGGCCAACGTCCTGACTTTC
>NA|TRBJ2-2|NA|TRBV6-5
CASSTRGNTGELFF
TGTGCCAGCTCAACCCGGGGGAACACCGGGGAGCTGTTTTTT
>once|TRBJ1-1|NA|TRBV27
CASSLFSPNTEAFF
TGTGCCAGCAGTTTATTCTCTCCGAACACTGAAGCTTTCTTT
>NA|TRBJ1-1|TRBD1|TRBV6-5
CAAYRGGEAFF
TGTGCCGCCTACAGGGGTGGAGAAGCTTTCTTT
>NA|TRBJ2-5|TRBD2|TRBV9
CASSPRGLAGRYQETQYF
TGTGCCAGCAGCCCAAGGGGCCTAGCGGGGAGGTACCAAGAGACCCAGTACTTC
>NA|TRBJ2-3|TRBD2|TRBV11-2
CASSLGREGRTDTQYF
TGTGCCAGCAGCTTGGGGCGGGAGGGCCGGACAGATACGCAGTATTTT
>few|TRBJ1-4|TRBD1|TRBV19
CASGQVELFF
TGTGCCAGCGGACAGGTAGAACTGTTTTTT
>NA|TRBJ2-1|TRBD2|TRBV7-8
CASSLRSSGRGNEQFF
TGTGCCAGCAGCTTAAGGTCTAGCGGGAGGGGGAATGAGCAGTTCTTC
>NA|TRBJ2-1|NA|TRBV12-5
CASGLEQSYNEQFF
TGTGCTAGTGGTCTCGAACAGAGTTACAATGAGCAGTTCTTC
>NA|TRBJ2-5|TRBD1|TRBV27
CASSPDAGTEETQYF
TGTGCCAGCAGTCCTGATGCCGGGACAGAAGAGACCCAGTACTTC
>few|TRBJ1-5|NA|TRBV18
CASSDTGNQPQHF
TGTGCCAGCTCAGACACAGGAAATCAGCCCCAGCATTTT
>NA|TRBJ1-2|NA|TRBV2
CASSDTGARGYTF
TGTGCCAGCAGTGACACAGGAGCGCGGGGCTACACCTTC
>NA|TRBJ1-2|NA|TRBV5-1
CASSLEVSLYGYTF
TGCGCCAGCAGCTTGGAAGTGAGTCTCTATGGCTACACCTTC
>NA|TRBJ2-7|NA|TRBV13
CASSLRGGYEQYF
TGTGCCAGCAGCTTAAGGGGGGGATACGAGCAGTACTTC
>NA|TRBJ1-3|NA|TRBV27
CASKKSGSGNTIYF
TGTGCCAGCAAAAAGTCAGGGTCTGGAAACACCATATATTTT
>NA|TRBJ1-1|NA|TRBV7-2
CASSLRTLPIYTEAFF
TGTGCCAGCAGCTTAAGGACTCTTCCGATATACACTGAAGCTTTCTTT
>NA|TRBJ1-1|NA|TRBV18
CASSSGDAVNTEAFF
TGTGCCAGCTCGTCAGGGGACGCGGTGAACACTGAAGCTTTCTTT
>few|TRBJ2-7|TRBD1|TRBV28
CASSFRDSYEQYF
TGTGCCAGCAGTTTCCGGGACAGCTACGAGCAGTACTTC
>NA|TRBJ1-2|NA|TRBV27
CASSARLDGGYGYTF
TGTGCCAGCAGTGCCCGCCTGGACGGAGGCTATGGCTACACCTTC
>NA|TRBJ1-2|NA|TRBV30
CAWSVTRARLTNGYTF
TGTGCCTGGAGTGTAACGAGAGCCAGGTTGACAAATGGCTACACCTTC
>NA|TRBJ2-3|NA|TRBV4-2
CASSQPGSTDTQYF
TGTGCCAGCAGCCAACCGGGGAGCACAGATACGCAGTATTTT
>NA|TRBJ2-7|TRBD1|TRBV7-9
CASSSDWTGEGSYEQYF
TGTGCCAGCAGCTCGGACTGGACAGGGGAAGGGTCCTACGAGCAGTACTTC
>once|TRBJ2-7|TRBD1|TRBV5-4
CASSLGQHTYEQYF
TGTGCCAGCAGCCTGGGACAGCACACCTACGAGCAGTACTTC
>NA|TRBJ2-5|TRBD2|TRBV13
CASRAGEQETQYF
TGTGCCAGCAGGGCGGGGGAACAAGAGACCCAGTACTTC